This T cell receptor (beta chain) was sequenced for a study of cytomegalovirus exposure and HLA in healthy donors (dated by TCRdb to the late 2010s). About the full investigation: In an earlier analysis of approximately 640 of the donors, 250 to 350 Gb of sequence data and 100 million or so unique TCR beta sequences from roughly 200 million T cells were reported. Every repertoire in the discovery cohort had been generated on one and the same sequencing platform. The study aimed to test whether signatures of past pathogen exposure could be identified by cataloging public T cell receptors. The T cell repertoires of several hundred subjects were profiled by immunosequencing and related to cytomegalovirus serostatus. Among about 370 genotyped donors of the cohort, an average of roughly 230,000 unique TCR beta nucleotide sequences was sequenced per donor, of which 15% to 20% were non-productive. The later analysis used no new phenotypic data to find candidate immune exposures, relying instead on TCR beta sequences and their occurrence across donors. Alongside the repertoire data, information on donor age, sex, ethnicity and CMV serostatus was compiled. Besides the first cohort of approximately 710 subjects, a separate validation cohort made up of roughly 130 different subjects was used. An early release that covered approximately 600 HLA-typed donors contained about 290 gigabases of sequencing data and around 85 million unique TCR sequences. Class I and class II HLA loci were covered by the typing at four-digit resolution. A few DR-DQ haplotypes were handled as single units for association and clustering because linkage in the cohort was strong. Typing coverage varied by locus: roughly 629-630 donors for A, B, C, DRB1 and DQB1; 500 to 550 for DQA1; more than 600 for DPA1; roughly 450 for DPB1. An earlier analysis of 587 of the donors used high-throughput TCR beta sequencing to judge whether each TCR beta V gene segment behaved as functional or pseudogenic. The study combined high-throughput TCR immunosequencing, statistical association of individual TCRs with disease status, and machine learning to predict cytomegalovirus infection status. In a later genetic analysis, genome-wide SNP genotypes for 398 of the 666 donors were used, and that subset was treated as a discovery cohort. In a later analysis, previously published TCR beta repertoires from 666 donors were re-analyzed and high-resolution HLA genotyping was added so that TCR occurrence patterns could be studied. Among the approximately 420 genotyped donors, approximately 82% belonged to the genetic ancestry cluster associated with self-reported Caucasian donors. Broader findings and caveats from the paper: Across donors, most TCR sequences were observed very rarely, whereas some public TCRs were present in many individuals. Several of the top co-occurrence clusters appeared to be linked to parvovirus B19, influenza, CMV and Epstein-Barr virus, according to a later analysis. The authors suggested that the approach could potentially be generalized to other disease states and immunological phenotypes. In a later analysis, HLA-associated TCR beta chains showed more clonal expansion and lower generation probabilities than non-associated chains that were equally common. Because counts were too low, seventeen rarely observed V segments, including chromosome 9 orphons, were left out of the earlier analysis of 587 of the donors. In a later analysis, 16,951 TCR beta sequences were associated with specific HLA alleles at a false discovery rate of 0.05. A further reported finding was that TCR beta sequences accurately predicted the HLA-A and HLA-B alleles for most subjects in the first cohort. In this cohort, only TCR beta chains were sequenced, and detectable features were limited by the absence of alpha or paired-chain data. An earlier analysis of around 540 of the donors showed that most TCR beta V segments appeared in productive rearrangements either about 90% or about 30% of the time, which broadly matched IMGT annotations. Correlated functional status among segregating V segments might be attributable to linkage disequilibrium, but an unknown experimental factor could not be ruled out. A later analysis found that TCR association rates varied across HLA loci, with DRB1 alleles showing the most associated TCRs and HLA-C alleles the fewest. In a later genetic analysis, fewer N-insertions in productive TCRs were reported among donors in an Asian-associated ancestry cluster than the roughly 710-donor mean. Strong co-occurrence of HLA alleles, especially DR and DQ, made assigning TCR associations to individual alleles difficult. The only immune exposure information available for the cohort was CMV serostatus. Because some donors lacked HLA typing at each locus, the association tests relied only on the typed subset. The classifier was reported to diagnose cytomegalovirus status with high specificity and sensitivity in both the original and validation cohorts. A total of roughly 160 TCR beta chains were listed by the study as associated with cytomegalovirus. In vitro tests confirmed that a few of the cytomegalovirus-associated TCR beta chains recognize cytomegalovirus antigens. V-gene and J-gene trimming of TCR beta chains was associated with a missense DCLRE1C variant in a later genetic analysis, and the association was replicated in an independent cohort. In a later analysis, most CMV-associated TCR beta chains were found to appear HLA-restricted, with HLA associations seemingly driven largely by CMV exposure. A cluster of highly shared sequence variants was judged likely to be a technical artifact of the sequencing pipeline. Roughly uniform sequencing depth across donors was assumed in presence/absence analyses, although this assumption may not hold. The 87-base-pair reads could not distinguish some IMGT-functional V segments, including TRBV6-2 and TRBV6-3, so those segments were excluded.

To note about this clone: Its antigen is currently not known. Per-nucleotide qualities are absent, and no much larger clonotype sits a single base away.

CDR3 length: 12 amino acids, cysteine to phenylalanine. Kept here is only the CDR3 DNA, which spans 36 bases and is read in frame from base 1. CDR1 and CDR2 are drawn from the germline V gene (reference sequence): MNHEY, SMNVEV. Between the V and J ends, shortened by 2 bases and 5 bases respectively, the junction contains 6 bases. The protocol used for the library was the immunoSEQ multiplex PCR assay. For the multiplex PCR, a mixture combining 60 forward primers for TCR Vbeta segments and 13 reverse primers for TCR Jbeta segments was used. The CDR3 region of rearranged TCR beta genes was amplified from genomic DNA by a multiplex PCR assay. The amplified TCR beta libraries were sequenced on the Illumina HiSeq System as 87-base-pair reads. The paper's processing steps were these. In a later analysis, some 80 million unique TCR beta chains were counted across the roughly 700 repertoires, and approximately 9.9 million of these chains were shared by at least two donors. Raw reads were error-corrected and collapsed into unique sequences by a nearest-neighbor algorithm in which closely related sequences were merged to remove PCR and sequencing errors. CDR3 sequences were aligned to IMGT reference sequences to assign V, D and J gene segments. For a sequence to be retained, at least a six-nucleotide match to both a V gene segment and a J gene segment was required. Rearrangements were called productive when the CDR3 lacked stop codons and stayed in frame with V and J; all others were non-productive. Following IMGT convention, CDR3 was defined as the stretch from the second conserved V-encoded cysteine to the conserved J-encoded phenylalanine. The earlier analysis of 587 of the donors excluded any sequence lacking an unambiguous match to a single V gene segment. An earlier analysis of approximately 590 of the donors called V segments functional above 56.7% productive rearrangements and segregating when the between-donor standard deviation exceeded 5%. A statistical classification framework was built for diagnosing cytomegalovirus status from the catalog of TCR beta chain sequences. In a later analysis, TCR nucleotide sequences were compared against IMGT/GENE-DB human TR gene sequences so that V and J genes could be assigned. A later analysis assigned CDR3 sequences and most-parsimonious VDJ recombination scenarios with the TCRdist pipeline. In a later analysis, each TCR beta chain was defined by its CDR3 amino acid sequence together with its V-gene family, and reads lacking a unique V-gene family were excluded. In a later analysis, approximately 640 highly shared, low-generation-probability nucleotide sequences were removed to address suspected cross-contamination and a sequencing artifact. A later analysis calculated a clonal expansion index for each public chain from normalized within-repertoire ranks of inferred template counts. In a later analysis, generation probabilities were computed using a VDJ recombination model fitted to out-of-frame rearrangements, and the results were checked against IGoR. In a later analysis, hypergeometric tests were used to score TCR-TCR, TCR-HLA and TCR-CMV co-occurrence, with a repertoire-size bias correction applied to TCR pairs. In a later analysis, false discovery rates were estimated by permuting HLA or CMV assignments 20 times. In a later analysis, co-occurring TCRs were grouped using DBSCAN, and TCRdist sequence similarity was added for clustering within HLA-allele-positive subsets. Co-occurrence clustering excluded repertoires with fewer than 30,000 or more than 120,000 public chains, plus five with anomalous nucleotide sharing. The immuneACCESS repertoire file appears here via TCRdb, limited to in-frame rearrangements. These files lack a portion of the clones; in checked studies, under half of the deficit traces to unresolved V genes, and the cause of the others is not known. D and trimming were read from the DNA, whereas the V and J calls and clone size are those reported in that table. The sample includes roughly 100,000 clones, with about 83% observed a single time. The top ten hold over 5% of the sample.

The cohort consisted of 600 to 750 healthy bone marrow donors. At the time of sampling, every cohort member was nominally healthy, though immune exposures that went unrecorded were likely present. The donor was CMV seropositive and belonged to the group of 250 to 350 seropositive cohort members. A peripheral blood sample was provided by each donor, and peripheral blood mononuclear cells were used for TCR beta sequencing. The Qiagen DNeasy Blood Extraction Kit was used to extract genomic DNA from the blood cell samples. Recombination joined TRBV27 with TRBJ1-2; the D segment cannot be called with confidence. Sequencing used PBMCs. This sequence originates from a woman aged 18-35 years in good health and CMV-seropositive. In nucleotide form, the sequence is TGTGCCAGCAGTTTAAGCGGATATGGCTACACCTTC. This codes for CASSLSGYGYTF.